These 27 T cell receptor beta chains were sequenced from one sample in a study of lymphopenia after photon versus proton radiotherapy. This table comes from immunoSEQ multiplex PCR, and its TCRdb copy is limited to in-frame clones, with some not included. Of some 16,000 clones listed, approximately 82% are singletons. The sequencing used peripheral blood, collected from a patient treated with proton-based radiotherapy. All receptors come from a man in his 70s with pancreatic cancer.

The V call is TRBV5-6, the J call TRBJ1-2; no reliable D call. Germline CDR1 is SGHDT and CDR2 is YYEEEE. The germline V and J ends were trimmed by 4 bases and 1 base, with 11 bases remaining between them. The CDR3 spans 14 residues. The CDR3 here is CASSPGPLNYGYTF. The CDR3 nucleotides read TGTGCCAGCAGCCCGGGCCCTCTTAACTATGGCTACACCTTC.

This clone ranks as medium-sized. The DNA for the CDR3 is TGTGCCAGCAGTGGGGGCTTCGGGTCACCCCTCCACTTT. This gives the protein CASSGGFGSPLHF. V and J are TRBV2 and TRBJ1-6; D is possibly TRBD1 (5 bases). V was clipped by 4 bases and J by 10 bases, with 11 bases between them. CDR1 is SNHLY and CDR2 is FYNNEI in the germline V gene. The CDR3 loop spans 13 amino acids. The full variable domain, completed using reference TRBV2 and TRBJ1-6, is EPEVTQTPSHQVTQMGQEVILRCVPISNHLYFYWYRQILGQKVEFLVSFYNNEISEKSEIFDDQFSVERPDGSNFTLKIRSTKLEDSAMYFCASSGGFGSPLHFGNGTRLTVT.

The chain has TRBV27 and TRBJ2-5; no clear D gene. The DNA end favors TRBJ2-7, so the J call may be wrong. This CDR3 contains 13 residues. Germline V gene sequence: CDR1 MNHEY, CDR2 SMNVEV (reference sequence). The CDR3 sequence is CASRRTLPYEQYF. DNA for the CDR3: TGTGCCAGCAGACGGACGCTTCCCTACGAGCAGTACTTC.

The genes are TRBV5-1 and TRBJ1-2; 7 nucleotides agree with TRBD1. Trimming at V came to 0 bases and at J to 7 bases, leaving 12 bases not matched to a gene. The CDR3 contains 16 residues. In germline, CDR1 is SGHRS, CDR2 YFSETQ. CDR3: CASSLEPQGPVGGYTF. The CDR3 DNA reads as TGCGCCAGCAGCTTGGAACCACAGGGGCCTGTTGGTGGCTACACCTTC.

The chain couples TRBV11-2 to TRBJ1-4, with 8 bases matching TRBD1. The CDR3 runs 15 residues. Germline V gene sequence: CDR1 SGHAT, CDR2 FQNNGV. After removal of 6 bases from V and 7 bases from J, the junction contained 10 bases not matched to a gene. CDR3 sequence reads: CASSLNRGTVEKLFF. DNA for the CDR3: TGTGCCAGCAGTCTCAACAGGGGGACGGTTGAAAAACTGTTTTTT.

This chain connects TRBV4-1 to TRBJ2-7, with D possibly being TRBD2 (6 bases). This CDR3 has 16 amino acids. Per germline, CDR1 MGHRA and CDR2 YSYEKL. V lost 0 bases to trimming and J lost 2 bases, with 14 bases between them. CDR3 DNA: TGCGCCAGCAGCCAAGATGGCGGCGGGGCGCCCTACGAGCAGTACTTC. Amino acids: CASSQDGGGAPYEQYF.

V is TRBV30 and J is TRBJ1-1, with TRBD1 matching over 9 bases. Germline CDR1 is GTSNPN and CDR2 is SVGIG (reference sequence). V trimming: 0 bases; J trimming: 5 bases; junction bases outside the gene matches: 19. The CDR3 length is 19 residues. The CDR3 reads CAWSVLVSYRGQGGTEAFF. The CDR3 bases are TGTGCCTGGAGTGTATTGGTTTCGTACAGGGGGCAGGGGGGTACTGAAGCTTTCTTT.

Only one count was recorded for this clone. This chain uses TRBV2 with TRBJ2-7, with D possibly matching TRBD1 (6 bases). Germline V gene sequence: CDR1 SNHLY, CDR2 FYNNEI. The CDR3 contains 15 residues. V was shortened by 7 bases and J by 0 bases, with 16 bases between the two germline ends. This chain's CDR3 is CASNSQGTSSYEQYF. DNA of the CDR3: TGTGCCAGCAATTCTCAGGGGACCAGCTCCTACGAGCAGTACTTC. Variable domain in full (rest from reference TRBV2 and TRBJ2-7): EPEVTQTPSHQVTQMGQEVILRCVPISNHLYFYWYRQILGQKVEFLVSFYNNEISEKSEIFDDQFSVERPDGSNFTLKIRSTKLEDSAMYFCASNSQGTSSYEQYFGPGTRLTVT.

The chain is built from TRBV5-6 and TRBJ1-1; D gene ambiguous. V lost 3 bases to trimming and J lost 4 bases, with 10 bases between them. CDR3 length: 13 amino acids. In germline, CDR1 is SGHDT, CDR2 YYEEEE. The CDR3, as DNA: TGTGCCAGCAGCTGGGCACCCGTCACTGAAGCTTTCTTT. Residues: CASSWAPVTEAFF.

V usage is TRBV5-1 and J usage is TRBJ2-3, with D maybe TRBD1 (5 bases). CDR3 length: 13 amino acids. Trimming left V 3 bases short and J 0 bases short, with 5 bases between. Germline V gene data show CDR1 as SGHRS and CDR2 as YFSETQ. The CDR3 nucleotides are TGCGCCAGCAGCTCAGGGAGCACAGATACGCAGTATTTT. This encodes CASSSGSTDTQYF.

The chain joins TRBV27 to TRBJ2-7, with D tentatively TRBD2 (5 bases). Germline CDR1 is MNHEY and CDR2 is SMNVEV (reference sequence). V was clipped by 7 bases and J by 3 bases, with 19 bases between them. The CDR3 is 15 residues long. This chain's CDR3 is CASILTGVLGYEQYF. The CDR3 DNA sequence: TGTGCCAGCATCCTTACCGGGGTATTGGGCTACGAGCAGTACTTC.

In this sample, this clone turned up once. This chain connects TRBV5-6 to TRBJ1-1; D possibly corresponds to TRBD1 (6 bases). Germline-derived CDR1 and CDR2 are SGHDT and YYEEEE. V was trimmed by 0 bases and J by 10 bases, leaving 10 bases between them. The CDR3 totals 12 residues. CDR3 loop: CASSLAEGGAFF. CDR3 in DNA: TGTGCCAGCAGCTTGGCTGAGGGGGGAGCTTTCTTT.

This sequence joins TRBV11-2 and TRBJ2-6, with 8 bases matching TRBD1. Germline CDR1 and CDR2: SGHAT and FQNNGV. J was trimmed by 0 bases and V by 4 bases; bases with no gene match: 11. The CDR3 spans 19 residues. CDR3 sequence (DNA): TGTGCCAGCAGCTCCCTCCGGGACAGGCCTACCTCTGGGGCCAACGTCCTGACTTTC. It translates to CASSSLRDRPTSGANVLTF. The full variable domain, with the rest looked up from reference TRBV11-2 and TRBJ2-6, is EAGVAQSPRYKIIEKRQSVAFWCNPISGHATLYWYQQILGQGPKLLIQFQNNGVVDDSQLPKDRFSAERLKGVDSTLKIQPAKLEDSAVYLCASSSLRDRPTSGANVLTFGAGSRLTVL.

The chain links TRBV10-1 to TRBJ2-5; 10 bases fit TRBD1. CDR1 and CDR2 from the germline V gene are WNHNN and SYGVQD (reference sequence). The ends lost 9 bases at V and 1 base at J; junction bases unmatched: 5. There are 14 residues in the CDR3. CDR3 in DNA: TGCGCCAGTGGGACAGGGGTTTCCCAAGAGACCCAGTACTTC. Translated, it gives CASGTGVSQETQYF.

For this clone: One end of the junction is discordant with germline, which a read error may explain. V gene TRBV5-1 combines with J gene TRBJ1-1; a possible D gene is TRBD1 (5 bases). Germline CDR1 and CDR2: SGHRS and YFSETQ. This CDR3 region has 14 residues. CDR3: CASSYGRGNAEAFF. CDR3 DNA sequence: TGCGCCAGCAGCTATGGTCGGGGGAACGCTGAAGCTTTCTTT.

V and J are TRBV4-1 and TRBJ2-5; no clear D. The CDR3 has 15 amino acids. V was cut by 4 bases and J by 0 bases, with 12 bases left in between. Germline V gives CDR1 MGHRA, CDR2 YSYEKL. The CDR3 region is CASSLTRAYQETQYF. CDR3 in DNA: TGCGCCAGCAGCCTAACAAGGGCCTACCAAGAGACCCAGTACTTC.

This chain links TRBV5-4 with TRBJ2-7, with D unresolved. Germline CDR1 SGHNT, CDR2 YYREEE (reference sequence). This CDR3 has 16 amino acids. V was trimmed by 4 bases and J by 3 bases, leaving 20 bases between them. CDR3 sequence (DNA): TGTGCCAGCAGCCCACAGCGTGGTAGACATCTCTACGAGCAGTACTTC. Translation: CASSPQRGRHLYEQYF.

The table lists this clone with a count of one. This chain links TRBV11-1 with TRBJ1-1; the match to TRBD1 covers 10 bases. The CDR3 loop spans 16 amino acids. CDR1 SGHAT and CDR2 FQDESV come from the germline V gene (reference sequence). Unmatched junction bases numbered 13, after V lost 7 bases and J lost 5 bases. Written as DNA, the CDR3 is TGTGCCAGCACCTCTACCCGACAGGGGGCGAAAACTGAAGCTTTCTTT. Translated: CASTSTRQGAKTEAFF.

This chain uses TRBV29-1 with TRBJ2-7; no clear D gene. V was pared by 4 bases and J by 1 base, with 8 bases between. The CDR3 sequence is 12 residues long. Germline assignment: CDR1 SQVTM and CDR2 ANQGSEA. In nucleotides, the CDR3 is TGCAGCGTTGCTGGCAGTTCCTACGAGCAGTACTTC. Its protein is CSVAGSSYEQYF.

The chain carries TRBV27 and TRBJ2-1; 11 bases align to TRBD2. V shed 4 bases and J 5 bases; nucleotides not matched to a gene: 7. Germline assignment: CDR1 MNHEY and CDR2 SMNVEV (reference sequence). The CDR3 runs 16 residues. The CDR3 DNA follows: TGTGCCAGCAGTTCGACCTCTAGCGGGGGGCACAATGAGCAGTTCTTC. This codes for CASSSTSSGGHNEQFF.

This chain links TRBV19 with TRBJ2-1; 9 bases are shared with TRBD2. V was clipped by 3 bases and J by 8 bases; unmatched bases: 5. This CDR3 region has 14 residues. Per germline, CDR1 LNHDA and CDR2 SQIVND (reference sequence). This CDR3 is CASSIGGRGDEQFF. Here the CDR3 DNA reads TGTGCCAGTAGTATTGGCGGGAGGGGCGATGAGCAGTTCTTC.

The rearrangement uses TRBV27 and TRBJ1-2; D perhaps matches TRBD1 (5 bases). The V end lost 4 bases, the J end lost 5 bases, and 14 bases lay between the germline ends. The CDR3 has 14 residues. The germline V gene encodes CDR1 MNHEY and CDR2 SMNVEV (reference sequence). CDR3 region: CASSSVDNRYGYTF. CDR3 nucleotides: TGTGCCAGCAGTTCCGTGGACAATAGATATGGCTACACCTTC.

The chain links TRBV19 to TRBJ1-1; 9 bases align to TRBD1. Germline V lookup: CDR1 LNHDA, CDR2 SQIVND (reference sequence). This CDR3 has 14 amino acids. J was trimmed by 5 bases and V by 5 bases; bases with no gene match: 6. CDR3 sequence: CASSERQGGTEAFF. The CDR3 DNA is TGTGCCAGTAGTGAACGACAGGGGGGGACTGAAGCTTTCTTT. Filled out from reference TRBV19 and TRBJ1-1, the complete variable domain reads DGGITQSPKYLFRKEGQNVTLSCEQNLNHDAMYWYRQDPGQGLRLIYYSQIVNDFQKGDIAEGYSVSREKKESFPLTVTSAQKNPTAFYLCASSERQGGTEAFFGQGTRLTVV.

The CDR3 reads CASSVGEFGETQYF. The DNA of the CDR3 is TGTGCCAGCAGCGTAGGGGAGTTTGGAGAGACCCAGTACTTC. The J gene is TRBJ2-5, the V gene TRBV9; a weak D match, TRBD2 (5 bases). Trimming cost V 0 bases and J 4 bases, with 10 bases left between them. This CDR3 spans 14 amino acids. Germline V gives CDR1 SGDLS, CDR2 YYNGEE.

V gene TRBV6-1 combines with J gene TRBJ2-7; tentative D call: TRBD2 (7 bases). CDR1 MNHNS and CDR2 SASEGT come from the germline V gene. This CDR3 contains 15 residues. The V and J ends lost 3 bases and 4 bases respectively, with 16 bases between them. The CDR3 loop reads CASSETGGLQYEQYF. The CDR3 region has the DNA TGTGCCAGCAGTGAGACGGGGGGCCTACAGTACGAGCAGTACTTC.

This chain joins TRBV7-3 and TRBJ2-6; D not resolved. Between the trimmed V and J ends, which lost 2 bases and 1 base, there was a span of 12 bases. Germline assignment: CDR1 SGHTA and CDR2 FQGTGA. CDR3 length equals 17 residues. CDR3 amino acids: CASSLVGTTSGANVLTF. CDR3 nucleotides: TGTGCCAGCAGCTTAGTAGGTACCACTTCTGGGGCCAACGTCCTGACTTTC.

This chain connects TRBV5-1 to TRBJ2-7, with D possibly TRBD1 on 5 matching bases. Germline lookup yields CDR1 SGHRS and CDR2 YFSETQ. The CDR3 has 14 residues. V was cut by 3 bases and J by 3 bases, with 13 bases left in between. CDR3 residues: CASSSQGRDYEQYF. The CDR3, as DNA: TGCGCCAGCAGCTCGCAGGGAAGGGACTACGAGCAGTACTTC.